A selection of T cell receptor beta chains follows, all from one sample in a study of CD8 T cells in Susac syndrome. TCRdb reprocessed the immunoSEQ multiplex PCR reads with MiXCR, giving one entry per CDR3 protein. This sample has roughly 84,000 distinct CDR3 sequences, with roughly 96% found just once. The sequencing input was CD8+ T cells from PBMCs. The receptors originated from a human donor with Susac syndrome. Both conserved end residues are part of each CDR3. The D gene is left open where the match is weak. Clone size appears in some rows only: once, few, many, or a class for an expanded clone.

j_gene: TRBJ2-7
v_gene: TRBV27
abundance: .
d_gene: .
CDR3nt: TGTGCCAGCAGTTTCGGTGGGATGGGCGAGCAGTACTTC
CDR3aa: CASSFGGMGEQYF

j_gene: TRBJ2-1
v_gene: TRBV15
abundance: .
d_gene: TRBD1
CDR3nt: TGTGCCACCAGCAGCCCAGGGGGCTCCTACAATGAGCAGTTCTTC
CDR3aa: CATSSPGGSYNEQFF

j_gene: TRBJ1-5
v_gene: TRBV6-5
abundance: few
d_gene: .
CDR3nt: TGTGCCAGCAGTGCATCGAGCAATCAGCCCCAGCATTTT
CDR3aa: CASSASSNQPQHF

j_gene: TRBJ2-7
v_gene: TRBV12-3/TRBV12-4
abundance: .
d_gene: .
CDR3nt: TGTGCCAGCAGTTTAAAGGGGCCTGGCGAGCAGTACTTC
CDR3aa: CASSLKGPGEQYF

j_gene: TRBJ2-5
v_gene: TRBV20-1
abundance: .
d_gene: TRBD2
CDR3nt: TGCAGTGCTAGAGAAGGACTAGCGGGAGTTGGGGAGACCCAGTACTTC
CDR3aa: CSAREGLAGVGETQYF

j_gene: TRBJ1-1
v_gene: TRBV20-1
abundance: .
d_gene: .
CDR3nt: TGCAGTGCTCTACAGACGGAGAACACTGAAGCTTTCTTT
CDR3aa: CSALQTENTEAFF

j_gene: TRBJ2-3
v_gene: TRBV20-1
abundance: once
d_gene: .
CDR3nt: TGCAGTGCTAGAGGACCAGATACGCAGTATTTT
CDR3aa: CSARGPDTQYF

j_gene: TRBJ2-5
v_gene: TRBV2
abundance: .
d_gene: TRBD2
CDR3nt: TGTGCCAGTGGACTAGCGGAAGAGACCCAGTACTTC
CDR3aa: CASGLAEETQYF

j_gene: TRBJ2-6
v_gene: TRBV9
abundance: .
d_gene: .
CDR3nt: TGTGCCAGCACCCGAGGGGGGGGCTCTGGGGCCAACGTCCTGACTTTC
CDR3aa: CASTRGGGSGANVLTF

j_gene: TRBJ1-2
v_gene: TRBV28
abundance: .
d_gene: .
CDR3nt: TGTGCCAGCAGTGCGGGACGATATGTTAACTATGGCTACACCTTC
CDR3aa: CASSAGRYVNYGYTF

j_gene: TRBJ1-2
v_gene: TRBV16
abundance: .
d_gene: .
CDR3nt: TGTGCCAGCAGCCAATCGTCGGGCAGGGGTTCGGATGGCTACACCTTC
CDR3aa: CASSQSSGRGSDGYTF

j_gene: TRBJ2-6
v_gene: TRBV29-1
abundance: .
d_gene: .
CDR3nt: TGCAGCGTTGAGGGGGACATGGCTTCGGGGGCCAACGTCCTGACTTTC
CDR3aa: CSVEGDMASGANVLTF

j_gene: TRBJ2-3
v_gene: TRBV7-8
abundance: .
d_gene: .
CDR3nt: TGTGCCAGCACTGGGGGGAGCGATACAGATACGCAGTATTTT
CDR3aa: CASTGGSDTDTQYF

j_gene: TRBJ2-1
v_gene: TRBV4-3
abundance: once
d_gene: TRBD1
CDR3nt: TGCGCCAGCAGCCAGGGCTTCGGACAGGCTGCTTACAATGAGCAGTTCTTC
CDR3aa: CASSQGFGQAAYNEQFF

j_gene: TRBJ2-2
v_gene: TRBV4-3
abundance: .
d_gene: .
CDR3nt: TGCGCCAGCAGCCAAGATGGGGCAAGGACCGGGGAGCTGTTTTTT
CDR3aa: CASSQDGARTGELFF

j_gene: TRBJ1-2
v_gene: TRBV30
abundance: .
d_gene: TRBD1
CDR3nt: TGTGCCTGGAGCCCTGAGGGGGCTTCTGGCTACACCTTC
CDR3aa: CAWSPEGASGYTF

j_gene: TRBJ2-4
v_gene: TRBV11-2
abundance: .
d_gene: .
CDR3nt: TGTGCCAGCAGCTTAGTCAACATTCAGTACTTC
CDR3aa: CASSLVNIQYF

j_gene: TRBJ2-5
v_gene: TRBV5-1
abundance: .
d_gene: .
CDR3nt: TGCGCCAGCAGCTTTGTACCACCAGGGAGGATAGAAGAGACCCAGTACTTC
CDR3aa: CASSFVPPGRIEETQYF

j_gene: TRBJ2-7
v_gene: TRBV20-1
abundance: .
d_gene: TRBD2
CDR3nt: TGCAGTGCTGGATCCCCACTAGCGGCAACCTCCTACGAGCAGTACTTC
CDR3aa: CSAGSPLAATSYEQYF

j_gene: TRBJ2-7
v_gene: TRBV5-1
abundance: .
d_gene: TRBD1
CDR3nt: TGCGCCAGCAGCTTGGTCCCCGGACAGGTCTCCTACGAGCAGTACTTC
CDR3aa: CASSLVPGQVSYEQYF

j_gene: TRBJ1-1
v_gene: TRBV29-1
abundance: once
d_gene: .
CDR3nt: TGCAGCGTCTTTCGTGGGGGAAACACTGAAGCTTTCTTT
CDR3aa: CSVFRGGNTEAFF

j_gene: TRBJ2-5
v_gene: TRBV3-1
abundance: .
d_gene: TRBD1
CDR3nt: TGTGCCAGCAGCCGACCGTTCCTGGGACAGGGAGTACAAGAGACCCAGTACTTC
CDR3aa: CASSRPFLGQGVQETQYF

j_gene: TRBJ2-1
v_gene: TRBV20-1
abundance: .
d_gene: TRBD2
CDR3nt: TGCAGTGCTAGAGGAAAAGCGGGACCCCCTTACAATGAGCAGTTCTTC
CDR3aa: CSARGKAGPPYNEQFF

j_gene: TRBJ1-2
v_gene: TRBV6-6
abundance: .
d_gene: .
CDR3nt: TGTGCCAGCAGTTACTCCGGGGCGCGGGGCTACACCTTC
CDR3aa: CASSYSGARGYTF

j_gene: TRBJ1-2
v_gene: TRBV29-1
abundance: .
d_gene: .
CDR3nt: TGCAGCGCCACCACAGGTTCCGGCTATGGCTACACCTTC
CDR3aa: CSATTGSGYGYTF

j_gene: TRBJ2-7
v_gene: TRBV5-1
abundance: .
d_gene: .
CDR3nt: TGCGCCAGCAGCTCCCTGCCCGACACGGCCGGAGAGCAGTACTTC
CDR3aa: CASSSLPDTAGEQYF

j_gene: TRBJ1-4
v_gene: TRBV13
abundance: .
d_gene: .
CDR3nt: TGTGCCAGCAGCCCAGGACCTATGGATGAAAAACTGTTTTTT
CDR3aa: CASSPGPMDEKLFF

j_gene: TRBJ2-3
v_gene: TRBV7-9
abundance: .
d_gene: .
CDR3nt: TGTGCCAGCAGCTCCCTATTTGGGGGTGAAGTCACAGATACGCAGTATTTT
CDR3aa: CASSSLFGGEVTDTQYF

j_gene: TRBJ2-1
v_gene: TRBV15
abundance: .
d_gene: TRBD1
CDR3nt: TGTGCCACCAGCTGGGGACAGGGGAATGAGCAGTTCTTC
CDR3aa: CATSWGQGNEQFF

j_gene: TRBJ2-5
v_gene: TRBV7-9
abundance: .
d_gene: .
CDR3nt: TGTGCCAGCAGCTTGGGGGGACAGAGAGAGACCCAGTACTTC
CDR3aa: CASSLGGQRETQYF

j_gene: TRBJ2-7
v_gene: TRBV3-1
abundance: .
d_gene: .
CDR3nt: TGTGCCAGCAGCCCCCTCCCAGGCCCCCACTACGAGCAGTACTTC
CDR3aa: CASSPLPGPHYEQYF

j_gene: TRBJ1-1
v_gene: TRBV21-1
abundance: .
d_gene: .
CDR3nt: TGTGCCAGCAAGTCGACAGGCCTGAACACTGAAGCTTTCTTT
CDR3aa: CASKSTGLNTEAFF

j_gene: TRBJ2-3
v_gene: TRBV6-2/TRBV6-3
abundance: .
d_gene: .
CDR3nt: TGTGCCAGCAGTTACTCGAGGGCTCGCACAGATACGCAGTATTTT
CDR3aa: CASSYSRARTDTQYF

j_gene: TRBJ2-2
v_gene: TRBV30
abundance: .
d_gene: .
CDR3nt: TGTGCCTGGAGTTTAAACGGGTGGGCCGGGGAGCTGTTTTTT
CDR3aa: CAWSLNGWAGELFF

j_gene: TRBJ2-2
v_gene: TRBV29-1
abundance: once
d_gene: .
CDR3nt: TGCAGCGTGTGGGAATCGAACACCGGGGAGCTGTTTTTT
CDR3aa: CSVWESNTGELFF

j_gene: TRBJ1-1
v_gene: TRBV5-4
abundance: .
d_gene: .
CDR3nt: TGTGCCAGCAGCCCTGGGCGGGGGCCCACTGAAGCTTTCTTT
CDR3aa: CASSPGRGPTEAFF

j_gene: TRBJ2-5
v_gene: TRBV7-9
abundance: .
d_gene: TRBD2
CDR3nt: TGTGCCAGCAGCACGGGGGGTCGGGAGACCCAGTACTTC
CDR3aa: CASSTGGRETQYF

j_gene: TRBJ2-2
v_gene: TRBV29-1
abundance: .
d_gene: TRBD2
CDR3nt: TGCAGCGTTGAAGAGGGGCGGACTAGTGGCGGGGAGCTGTTTTTT
CDR3aa: CSVEEGRTSGGELFF

j_gene: TRBJ1-5
v_gene: TRBV3-1
abundance: .
d_gene: .
CDR3nt: TGTGCCAGCAGCCAAGATTCAGAACTTGGTCAGCCCCAGCATTTT
CDR3aa: CASSQDSELGQPQHF

j_gene: TRBJ1-1
v_gene: TRBV25-1
abundance: .
d_gene: .
CDR3nt: TGTGCCAGCAGTGTAGGGCTAGAAGCTTTCTTT
CDR3aa: CASSVGLEAFF

j_gene: TRBJ2-3
v_gene: TRBV15
abundance: .
d_gene: .
CDR3nt: TGTGCCACCAGCACAGGGGCAGATACGCAGTATTTT
CDR3aa: CATSTGADTQYF

j_gene: TRBJ1-5
v_gene: TRBV15
abundance: once
d_gene: .
CDR3nt: TGTGCCACCAGCAGAGAGTGGGGACCGCAGCCCCAGCATTTT
CDR3aa: CATSREWGPQPQHF

j_gene: TRBJ1-1
v_gene: TRBV29-1
abundance: .
d_gene: .
CDR3nt: TGCAGCGGTGGGGGTGGGCGGAACACTGAAGCTTTCTTT
CDR3aa: CSGGGGRNTEAFF

j_gene: TRBJ2-2
v_gene: TRBV6-2/TRBV6-3
abundance: .
d_gene: .
CDR3nt: TGTGCCAGCAGTTACCTTGAGGGACCCGGGGAGCTGTTTTTT
CDR3aa: CASSYLEGPGELFF

j_gene: TRBJ2-6
v_gene: TRBV3-1
abundance: .
d_gene: .
CDR3nt: TGTGCCAGCAGCCAAGATTCCGGCGCCTCTGGGGCCAACGTCCTGACTTTC
CDR3aa: CASSQDSGASGANVLTF

j_gene: TRBJ2-1
v_gene: TRBV5-4
abundance: .
d_gene: .
CDR3nt: TGTGCCAGCAGCTTATTCCCCAGCAATGAGCAGTTCTTC
CDR3aa: CASSLFPSNEQFF

j_gene: TRBJ2-7
v_gene: TRBV2
abundance: .
d_gene: .
CDR3nt: TGTGCCAGTTTACCGGGACTCACCTCAGGAGAGCAGTACTTC
CDR3aa: CASLPGLTSGEQYF

j_gene: TRBJ1-2
v_gene: TRBV4-3
abundance: .
d_gene: .
CDR3nt: TGCGCCAGCAGCCAAAACCAGGGGTCCTATGGCTACACCTTC
CDR3aa: CASSQNQGSYGYTF

j_gene: TRBJ1-2
v_gene: TRBV7-9
abundance: .
d_gene: .
CDR3nt: TGTGCCAGCAGCTTAACAGAAGCTAACTATGGCTACACCTTC
CDR3aa: CASSLTEANYGYTF